The following is a T cell receptor (beta chain) sequence with its context. What antigen it recognizes has not been identified. It has no much larger one-base neighbor in the sample; base qualities were not kept. The data belong to a study of T cell repertoires in cytomegalovirus infection (dated by TCRdb to about 2019). About the full investigation: Peptide stimulations targeted recently identified HLA-C-restricted CMV epitopes, whose presentation resists viral immunomodulation, together with well-studied HLA-B-restricted epitopes. Donor HLA type was relevant to the analysis, because carriage of CMV infection together with the matching HLA type was indicated by public TCR beta signatures.

The study at large found these results: The ex vivo response was dominated by HLA-C-restricted CMV-specific TCR beta clonotypes, and the single most frequent clonotype in two of eight donors was supplied by these HLA-C-restricted clonotypes. Cumulative frequency of public TCR beta family members discriminated carriers of CMV infection plus the relevant HLA type in this cohort and an independent roughly 340-donor cohort.

V is cut back by 6 bases and J by 1 base, with 3 bases in the junction unmatched. The germline V gene (reference sequence) supplies CDR1 DFQATT and CDR2 SNEGSKA. The CDR3 numbers 15 residues from cysteine through phenylalanine. The kept DNA is CDR3 alone, 45 bases in frame from the first base. The sample's treatment or condition label, decoded: in vitro stimulation with specific CMV peptide epitopes to enrich CMV-specific T cells. This sample was sequenced with an Illumina HiSeq 1500. The public sequencing data were trimmed at Q25 with fastp and processed into clonotypes with MiXCR by TCRdb, which kept only in-frame beta chains. Each entry is one CDR3 protein sequence, shown with its most common DNA and genes. This sample gives roughly 570,000 distinct CDR3 sequences in total; under 45% of them show up just once. The ten largest clones add up to about half of the sample.

Sequences were derived from cultured PBMCs, sampled from culture after CMV antigen stimulation. The chain is encoded by TRBV20-1 joined to TRBJ2-1; 13 bases in the junction line up with TRBD2. This clonotype was obtained from a human donor in good health (CMV status not recorded). Some clones in this sample may be carry-over from other donors' samples. The CDR3 here reads CSAWTSGRSYNEQFF. The nucleotide sequence reads as follows: TGCAGTGCGTGGACTAGCGGGAGATCCTACAATGAGCAGTTCTTC.